This TCR beta chain stems from a study of shared clonotypes between healthy human individuals. Germline CDR1 SGHTS, CDR2 YDEGEE. The CDR3 spans 15 residues. With 0 bases removed from V and 4 bases from J, the gap between germline ends came to 12 bases. Generated by immunoSEQ multiplex PCR, the TCRdb table keeps only in-frame clones and is missing some. The table includes 450,000 to 550,000 clones, around 74% detected once. This chain joins TRBV5-8 and TRBJ2-3, with D perhaps assigned TRBD1 or TRBD2 (5 bases each). What was sequenced was PBMCs. The TCR originated in a woman in her thirties or forties in good health. Some clones in this sample may be carry-over from other donors' samples. CDR3 bases: TGTGCCAGCAGCTTGGGATGGGACGGAGCAGATACGCAGTATTTT. It encodes CASSLGWDGADTQYF.